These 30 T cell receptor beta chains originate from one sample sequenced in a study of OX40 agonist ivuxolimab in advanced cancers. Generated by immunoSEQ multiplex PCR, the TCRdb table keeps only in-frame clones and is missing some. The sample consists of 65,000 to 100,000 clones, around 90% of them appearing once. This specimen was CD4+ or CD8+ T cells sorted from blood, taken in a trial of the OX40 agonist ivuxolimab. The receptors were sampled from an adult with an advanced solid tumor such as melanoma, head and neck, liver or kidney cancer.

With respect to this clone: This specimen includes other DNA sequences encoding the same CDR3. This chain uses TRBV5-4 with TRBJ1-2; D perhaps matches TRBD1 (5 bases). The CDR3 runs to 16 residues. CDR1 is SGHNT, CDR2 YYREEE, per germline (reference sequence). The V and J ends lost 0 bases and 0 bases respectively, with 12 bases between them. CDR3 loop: CASSLGGGGPNYGYTF. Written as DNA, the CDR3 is TGTGCCAGCAGCTTGGGGGGCGGGGGTCCTAACTATGGCTACACCTTC.

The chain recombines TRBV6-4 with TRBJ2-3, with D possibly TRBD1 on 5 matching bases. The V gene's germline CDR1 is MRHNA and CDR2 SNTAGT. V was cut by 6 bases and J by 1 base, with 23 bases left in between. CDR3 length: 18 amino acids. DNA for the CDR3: TGTGCCAGCAGCCCGTTAGGTGTGGGGCAGGCGGGCACAGATACGCAGTATTTT. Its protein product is CASSPLGVGQAGTDTQYF.

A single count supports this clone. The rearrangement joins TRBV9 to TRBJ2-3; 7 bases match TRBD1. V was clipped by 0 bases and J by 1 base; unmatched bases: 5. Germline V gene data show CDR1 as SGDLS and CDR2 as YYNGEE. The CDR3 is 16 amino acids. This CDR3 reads CASSVGSDRGTDTQYF. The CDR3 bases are TGTGCCAGCAGCGTAGGTTCAGACAGGGGCACAGATACGCAGTATTTT.

The CDR3: CASSSRDGSNQPQHF. The CDR3 DNA reads TGTGCCAGCAGCTCCCGGGACGGTAGCAATCAGCCCCAGCATTTT. This chain uses TRBV7-9 with TRBJ1-5, with D maybe TRBD1 (5 bases). The CDR3 has 15 amino acids. Trimming cost V 4 bases and J 0 bases, with 10 bases left between them. Germline CDR1 reads SEHNR; CDR2 reads FQNEAQ (reference sequence).

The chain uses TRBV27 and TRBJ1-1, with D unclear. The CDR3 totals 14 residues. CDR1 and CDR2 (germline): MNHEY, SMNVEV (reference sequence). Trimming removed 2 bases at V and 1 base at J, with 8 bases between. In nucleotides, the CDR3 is TGTGCCAGCAGTTTAGGCAACCGGAACACTGAAGCTTTCTTT. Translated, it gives CASSLGNRNTEAFF.

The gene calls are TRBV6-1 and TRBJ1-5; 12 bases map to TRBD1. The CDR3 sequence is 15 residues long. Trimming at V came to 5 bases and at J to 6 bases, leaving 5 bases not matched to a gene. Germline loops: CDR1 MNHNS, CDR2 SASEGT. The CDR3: CASSTGTGGFQPQHF. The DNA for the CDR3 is TGTGCCAGCAGTACCGGGACAGGGGGCTTTCAGCCCCAGCATTTT.

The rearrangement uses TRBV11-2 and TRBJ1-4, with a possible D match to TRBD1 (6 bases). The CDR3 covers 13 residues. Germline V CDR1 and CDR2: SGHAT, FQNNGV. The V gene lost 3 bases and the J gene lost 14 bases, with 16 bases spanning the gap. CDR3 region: CASSLSQGYHLFF. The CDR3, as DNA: TGTGCCAGCAGCTTGAGTCAGGGGTATCACCTGTTTTTT. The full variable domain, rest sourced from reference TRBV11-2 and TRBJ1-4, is EAGVAQSPRYKIIEKRQSVAFWCNPISGHATLYWYQQILGQGPKLLIQFQNNGVVDDSQLPKDRFSAERLKGVDSTLKIQPAKLEDSAVYLCASSLSQGYHLFFGSGTQLSVL.

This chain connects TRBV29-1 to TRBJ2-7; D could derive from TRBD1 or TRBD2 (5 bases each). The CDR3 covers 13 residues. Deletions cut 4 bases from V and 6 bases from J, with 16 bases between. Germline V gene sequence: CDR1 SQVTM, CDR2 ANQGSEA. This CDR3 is CSVAPTVGSEQYF. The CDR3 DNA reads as TGCAGCGTTGCGCCGACAGTAGGGAGCGAGCAGTACTTC.

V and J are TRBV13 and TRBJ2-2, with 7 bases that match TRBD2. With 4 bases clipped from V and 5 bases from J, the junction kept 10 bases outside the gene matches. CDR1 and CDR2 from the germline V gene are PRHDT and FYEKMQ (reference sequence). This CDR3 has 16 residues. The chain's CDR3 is CASSSSRLADTGELFF. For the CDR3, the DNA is TGTGCCAGCAGCTCCAGCAGGCTAGCGGATACCGGGGAGCTGTTTTTT.

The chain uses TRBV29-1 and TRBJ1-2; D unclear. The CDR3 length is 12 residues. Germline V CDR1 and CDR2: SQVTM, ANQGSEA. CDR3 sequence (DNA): TGCGGCACTTTAATCGGGGAATTGGGCTACACCTTC. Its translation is CGTLIGELGYTF.

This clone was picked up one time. The DNA of the CDR3 is TGCGCCAGCAGCCTGGGACAGGGGCCATACGAGCAGTACTTC. It is translated as CASSLGQGPYEQYF. The J gene is TRBJ2-7, the V gene TRBV4-1; 10 bases map to TRBD1. The germline V gene encodes CDR1 MGHRA and CDR2 YSYEKL. There are 14 residues in the CDR3. V gave up 4 bases and J gave up 4 bases; unmatched junction bases: 4.

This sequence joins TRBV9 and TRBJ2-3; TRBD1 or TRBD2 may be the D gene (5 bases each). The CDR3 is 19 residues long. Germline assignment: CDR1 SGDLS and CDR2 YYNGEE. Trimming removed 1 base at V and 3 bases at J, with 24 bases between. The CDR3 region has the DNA TGTGCCAGCAGCGTAAACTACGCAAAGGGGAGCGGTGTAACAGATACGCAGTATTTT. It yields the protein CASSVNYAKGSGVTDTQYF.

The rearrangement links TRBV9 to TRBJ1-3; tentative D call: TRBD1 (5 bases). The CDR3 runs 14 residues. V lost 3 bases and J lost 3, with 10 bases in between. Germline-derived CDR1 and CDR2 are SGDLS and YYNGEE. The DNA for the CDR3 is TGTGCCAGCAGCGGCTTGACAGTTGGAAACACCATATATTTT. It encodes CASSGLTVGNTIYF. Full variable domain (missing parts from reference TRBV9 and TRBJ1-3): DSGVTQTPKHLITATGQRVTLRCSPRSGDLSVYWYQQSLDQGLQFLIQYYNGEERAKGNILERFSAQQFPDLHSELNLSSLELGDSALYFCASSGLTVGNTIYFGEGSWLTVV.

The CDR3 DNA reads TGCGCCAGCAGTGAGCCGCGGGGGCACGATCAGCCCCAGCATTTT. The encoded protein is CASSEPRGHDQPQHF. This rearrangement joins TRBV10-2 to TRBJ1-5, with a possible D match to TRBD1 (6 bases). CDR1 is WSHSY, CDR2 SAAADI, per germline. V lost 2 bases and J lost 5, with 13 bases in between. The CDR3 is made up of 15 amino acids.

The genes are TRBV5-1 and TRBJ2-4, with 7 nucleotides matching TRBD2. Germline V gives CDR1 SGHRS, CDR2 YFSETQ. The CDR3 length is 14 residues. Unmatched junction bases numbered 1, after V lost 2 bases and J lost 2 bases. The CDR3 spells CASSFSGSKNIQYF. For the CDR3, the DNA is TGCGCCAGCAGCTTTAGCGGGTCCAAAAACATTCAGTACTTC.

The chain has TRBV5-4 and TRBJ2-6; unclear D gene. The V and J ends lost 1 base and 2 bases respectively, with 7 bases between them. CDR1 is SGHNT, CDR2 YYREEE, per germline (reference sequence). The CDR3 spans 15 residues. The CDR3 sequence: CASSLNQAGANVLTF. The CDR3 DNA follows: TGTGCCAGCAGCTTGAATCAGGCTGGGGCCAACGTCCTGACTTTC.

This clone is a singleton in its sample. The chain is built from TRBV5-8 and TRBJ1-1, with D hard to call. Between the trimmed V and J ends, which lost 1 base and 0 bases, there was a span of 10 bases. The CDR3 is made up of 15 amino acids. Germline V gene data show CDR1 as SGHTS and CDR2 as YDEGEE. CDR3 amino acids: CASSLLPPLNTEAFF. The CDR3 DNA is TGTGCCAGCAGCTTGCTTCCCCCCCTGAACACTGAAGCTTTCTTT.

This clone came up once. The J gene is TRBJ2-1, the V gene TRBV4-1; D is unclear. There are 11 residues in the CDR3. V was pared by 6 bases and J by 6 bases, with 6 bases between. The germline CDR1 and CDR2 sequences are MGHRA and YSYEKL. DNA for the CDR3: TGCGCCAGCAGTAAACTCAATGAGCAGTTCTTC. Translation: CASSKLNEQFF.

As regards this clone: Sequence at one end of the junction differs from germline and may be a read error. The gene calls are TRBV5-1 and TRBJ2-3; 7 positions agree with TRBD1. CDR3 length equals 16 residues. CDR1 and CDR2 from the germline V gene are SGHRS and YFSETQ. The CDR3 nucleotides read TGCGCCAGCAGCTTGGCCTTGGGACAGTCTCCAGATGCGCAGTATTTT. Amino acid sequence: CASSLALGQSPDAQYF.

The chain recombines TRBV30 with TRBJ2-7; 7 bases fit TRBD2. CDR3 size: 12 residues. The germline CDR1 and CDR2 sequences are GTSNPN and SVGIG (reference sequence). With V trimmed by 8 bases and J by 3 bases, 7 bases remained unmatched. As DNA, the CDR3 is TGTGCCGTAAAACCGGGGGGCTACGAGCAGTACTTC. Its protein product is CAVKPGGYEQYF.

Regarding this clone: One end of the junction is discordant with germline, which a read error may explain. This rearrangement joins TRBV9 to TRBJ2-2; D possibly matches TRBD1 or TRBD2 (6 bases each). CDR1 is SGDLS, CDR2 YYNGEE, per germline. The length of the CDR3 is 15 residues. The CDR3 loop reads CASSVGPGDTGELFF. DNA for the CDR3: TGTGCCAGCAGCGTGGGTCCGGGGGACACTGGGGAGCTGTTTTTT. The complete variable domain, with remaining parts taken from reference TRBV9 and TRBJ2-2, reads DSGVTQTPKHLITATGQRVTLRCSPRSGDLSVYWYQQSLDQGLQFLIQYYNGEERAKGNILERFSAQQFPDLHSELNLSSLELGDSALYFCASSVGPGDTGELFFGEGSRLTVL.

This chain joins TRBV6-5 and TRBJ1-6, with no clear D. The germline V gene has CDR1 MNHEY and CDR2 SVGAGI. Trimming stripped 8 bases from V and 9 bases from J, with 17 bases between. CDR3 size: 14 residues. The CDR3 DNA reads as TGTGCCAGCCGACTTCCTTGGGCAGGTTCACCCCTCCACTTT. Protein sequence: CASRLPWAGSPLHF.

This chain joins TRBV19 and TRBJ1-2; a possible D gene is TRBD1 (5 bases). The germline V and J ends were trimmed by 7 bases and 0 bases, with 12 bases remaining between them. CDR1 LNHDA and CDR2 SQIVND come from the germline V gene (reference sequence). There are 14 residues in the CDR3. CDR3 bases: TGTGCCAGTAAGACACAGGACTCTAACTATGGCTACACCTTC. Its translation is CASKTQDSNYGYTF.

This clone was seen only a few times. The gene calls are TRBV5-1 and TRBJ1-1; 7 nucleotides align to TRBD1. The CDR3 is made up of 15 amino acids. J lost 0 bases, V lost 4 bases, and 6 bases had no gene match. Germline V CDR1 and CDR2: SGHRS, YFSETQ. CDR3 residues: CASSGGDRLNTEAFF. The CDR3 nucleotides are TGCGCCAGCAGCGGTGGGGACAGATTGAACACTGAAGCTTTCTTT.

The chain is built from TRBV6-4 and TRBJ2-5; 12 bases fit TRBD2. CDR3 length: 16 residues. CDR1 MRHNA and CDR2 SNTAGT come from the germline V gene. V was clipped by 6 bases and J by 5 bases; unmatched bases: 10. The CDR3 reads CASRETSGRAGETQYF. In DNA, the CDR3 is TGTGCCAGCAGGGAGACTAGCGGGAGAGCCGGGGAGACCCAGTACTTC.

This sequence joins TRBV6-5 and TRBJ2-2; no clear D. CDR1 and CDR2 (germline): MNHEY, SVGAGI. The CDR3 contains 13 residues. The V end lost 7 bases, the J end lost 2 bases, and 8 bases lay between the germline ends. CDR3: CASKIDNTGELFF. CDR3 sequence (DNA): TGTGCCAGCAAAATTGACAACACCGGGGAGCTGTTTTTT.

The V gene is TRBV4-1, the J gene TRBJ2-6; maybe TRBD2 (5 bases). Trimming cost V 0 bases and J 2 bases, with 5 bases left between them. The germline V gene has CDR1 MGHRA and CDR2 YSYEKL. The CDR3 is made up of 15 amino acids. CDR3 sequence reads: CASSQDGTGANVLTF. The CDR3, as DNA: TGCGCCAGCAGCCAAGACGGGACTGGGGCCAACGTCCTGACTTTC.

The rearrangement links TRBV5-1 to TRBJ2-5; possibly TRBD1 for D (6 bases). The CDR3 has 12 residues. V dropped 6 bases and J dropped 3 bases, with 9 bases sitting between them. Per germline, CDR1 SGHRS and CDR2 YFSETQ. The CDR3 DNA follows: TGCGCCAGCACCAGGGGAGAAGAGACCCAGTACTTC. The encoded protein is CASTRGEETQYF. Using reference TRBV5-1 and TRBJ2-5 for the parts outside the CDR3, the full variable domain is KAGVTQTPRYLIKTRGQQVTLSCSPISGHRSVSWYQQTPGQGLQFLFEYFSETQRNKGNFPGRFSGRQFSNSRSEMNVSTLELGDSALYLCASTRGEETQYFGPGTRLLVL.

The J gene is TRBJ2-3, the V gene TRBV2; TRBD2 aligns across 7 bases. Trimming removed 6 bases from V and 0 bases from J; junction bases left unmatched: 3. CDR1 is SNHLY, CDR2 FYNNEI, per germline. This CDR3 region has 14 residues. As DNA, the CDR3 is TGTGCCAGCAGGGTGGGACTAAGCACAGATACGCAGTATTTT. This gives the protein CASRVGLSTDTQYF.

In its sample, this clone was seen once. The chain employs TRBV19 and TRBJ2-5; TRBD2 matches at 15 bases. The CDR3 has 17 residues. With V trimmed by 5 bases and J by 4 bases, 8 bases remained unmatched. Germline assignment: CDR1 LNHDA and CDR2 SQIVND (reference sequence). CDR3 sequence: CASSPQGLAGGRETQYF. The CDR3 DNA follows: TGTGCCAGTAGTCCCCAGGGACTAGCGGGAGGAAGAGAGACCCAGTACTTC. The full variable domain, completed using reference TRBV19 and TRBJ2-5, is DGGITQSPKYLFRKEGQNVTLSCEQNLNHDAMYWYRQDPGQGLRLIYYSQIVNDFQKGDIAEGYSVSREKKESFPLTVTSAQKNPTAFYLCASSPQGLAGGRETQYFGPGTRLLVL.